Reported below is one T cell receptor beta chain. Antigen: not known. This CDR3 is 14 amino acids long. Per the germline V gene, CDR1 is SGHRS and CDR2 is YFSETQ. V was pared by 7 bases and J by 7 bases, with 18 bases between. This record belongs to a study of shared clonotypes between healthy human individuals. Findings and limits, study-wide: Sequencing depth was predicted to influence how clonotypes are shared among donors.

The assay was immunoSEQ multiplex PCR, and TCRdb's table has in-frame clones only and misses some. Among fewer than 650,000 clones listed, less than 80% were seen once. The chain couples TRBV5-1 to TRBJ2-1; tentative D call: TRBD2 (6 bases). The material sequenced was PBMCs. The sequence derives from a middle-aged woman in good health. Some clones in this sample may be carry-over from other donors' samples. CDR3: CASSGLLSGNEQFF. CDR3 nucleotide sequence: TGCGCCAGCTCGGGACTCCTATCGGGGAATGAGCAGTTCTTC.